This TCR beta chain was recovered during a study of blood T cell repertoires in COVID-19. In the study overall: Acute and convalescent COVID-19 samples came from the United States, Italy and Spain. Sources were T cells, B-cell-depleted T cells, or PBMCs; the material itself was cDNA or gDNA.

In the authors' workflow: By means of reference gene primer amplification, nucleated cell counts were estimated. Produced via immunoSEQ multiplex PCR; TCRdb's table is partial and in-frame only. The V and J calls and clone size were taken over from that table, and D and trimming were inferred from the DNA. Of some 220,000 clones listed, around four fifths are singletons. The TCR comes from a woman of 80 years or more with active or convalescent COVID-19. The source material was peripheral blood.

The CDR3 here is CASSLSGGTVTSGNTIYF. CDR3 DNA sequence: TGTGCCAGCAGTTTATCTGGGGGGACAGTGACCTCTGGAAACACCATATATTTT. The chain joins TRBV27 to TRBJ1-3, with 7 bases matching TRBD1. Germline V gene lookup returns CDR1 MNHEY and CDR2 SMNVEV (reference sequence). V shed 0 bases and J 0 bases; nucleotides not matched to a gene: 8. The CDR3 contains 18 residues.